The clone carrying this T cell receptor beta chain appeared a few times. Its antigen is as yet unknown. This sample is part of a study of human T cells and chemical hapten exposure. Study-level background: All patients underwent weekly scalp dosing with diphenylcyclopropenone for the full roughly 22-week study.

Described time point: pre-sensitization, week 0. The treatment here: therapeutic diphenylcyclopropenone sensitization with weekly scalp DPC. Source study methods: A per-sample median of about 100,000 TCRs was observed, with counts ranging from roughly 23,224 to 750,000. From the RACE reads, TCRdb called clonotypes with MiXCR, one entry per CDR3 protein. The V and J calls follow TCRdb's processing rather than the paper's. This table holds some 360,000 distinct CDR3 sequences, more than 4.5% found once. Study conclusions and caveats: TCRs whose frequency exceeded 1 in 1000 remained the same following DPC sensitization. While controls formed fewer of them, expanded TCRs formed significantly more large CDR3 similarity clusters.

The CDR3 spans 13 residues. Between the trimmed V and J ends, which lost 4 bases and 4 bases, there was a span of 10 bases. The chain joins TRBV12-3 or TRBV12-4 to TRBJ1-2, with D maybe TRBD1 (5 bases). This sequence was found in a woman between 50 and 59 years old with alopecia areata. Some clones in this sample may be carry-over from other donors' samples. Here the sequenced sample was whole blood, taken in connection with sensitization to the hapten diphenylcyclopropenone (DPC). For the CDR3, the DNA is TGTGCCAGCAGTTCGGACACCACCTATGGCTACACCTTC. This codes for CASSSDTTYGYTF.